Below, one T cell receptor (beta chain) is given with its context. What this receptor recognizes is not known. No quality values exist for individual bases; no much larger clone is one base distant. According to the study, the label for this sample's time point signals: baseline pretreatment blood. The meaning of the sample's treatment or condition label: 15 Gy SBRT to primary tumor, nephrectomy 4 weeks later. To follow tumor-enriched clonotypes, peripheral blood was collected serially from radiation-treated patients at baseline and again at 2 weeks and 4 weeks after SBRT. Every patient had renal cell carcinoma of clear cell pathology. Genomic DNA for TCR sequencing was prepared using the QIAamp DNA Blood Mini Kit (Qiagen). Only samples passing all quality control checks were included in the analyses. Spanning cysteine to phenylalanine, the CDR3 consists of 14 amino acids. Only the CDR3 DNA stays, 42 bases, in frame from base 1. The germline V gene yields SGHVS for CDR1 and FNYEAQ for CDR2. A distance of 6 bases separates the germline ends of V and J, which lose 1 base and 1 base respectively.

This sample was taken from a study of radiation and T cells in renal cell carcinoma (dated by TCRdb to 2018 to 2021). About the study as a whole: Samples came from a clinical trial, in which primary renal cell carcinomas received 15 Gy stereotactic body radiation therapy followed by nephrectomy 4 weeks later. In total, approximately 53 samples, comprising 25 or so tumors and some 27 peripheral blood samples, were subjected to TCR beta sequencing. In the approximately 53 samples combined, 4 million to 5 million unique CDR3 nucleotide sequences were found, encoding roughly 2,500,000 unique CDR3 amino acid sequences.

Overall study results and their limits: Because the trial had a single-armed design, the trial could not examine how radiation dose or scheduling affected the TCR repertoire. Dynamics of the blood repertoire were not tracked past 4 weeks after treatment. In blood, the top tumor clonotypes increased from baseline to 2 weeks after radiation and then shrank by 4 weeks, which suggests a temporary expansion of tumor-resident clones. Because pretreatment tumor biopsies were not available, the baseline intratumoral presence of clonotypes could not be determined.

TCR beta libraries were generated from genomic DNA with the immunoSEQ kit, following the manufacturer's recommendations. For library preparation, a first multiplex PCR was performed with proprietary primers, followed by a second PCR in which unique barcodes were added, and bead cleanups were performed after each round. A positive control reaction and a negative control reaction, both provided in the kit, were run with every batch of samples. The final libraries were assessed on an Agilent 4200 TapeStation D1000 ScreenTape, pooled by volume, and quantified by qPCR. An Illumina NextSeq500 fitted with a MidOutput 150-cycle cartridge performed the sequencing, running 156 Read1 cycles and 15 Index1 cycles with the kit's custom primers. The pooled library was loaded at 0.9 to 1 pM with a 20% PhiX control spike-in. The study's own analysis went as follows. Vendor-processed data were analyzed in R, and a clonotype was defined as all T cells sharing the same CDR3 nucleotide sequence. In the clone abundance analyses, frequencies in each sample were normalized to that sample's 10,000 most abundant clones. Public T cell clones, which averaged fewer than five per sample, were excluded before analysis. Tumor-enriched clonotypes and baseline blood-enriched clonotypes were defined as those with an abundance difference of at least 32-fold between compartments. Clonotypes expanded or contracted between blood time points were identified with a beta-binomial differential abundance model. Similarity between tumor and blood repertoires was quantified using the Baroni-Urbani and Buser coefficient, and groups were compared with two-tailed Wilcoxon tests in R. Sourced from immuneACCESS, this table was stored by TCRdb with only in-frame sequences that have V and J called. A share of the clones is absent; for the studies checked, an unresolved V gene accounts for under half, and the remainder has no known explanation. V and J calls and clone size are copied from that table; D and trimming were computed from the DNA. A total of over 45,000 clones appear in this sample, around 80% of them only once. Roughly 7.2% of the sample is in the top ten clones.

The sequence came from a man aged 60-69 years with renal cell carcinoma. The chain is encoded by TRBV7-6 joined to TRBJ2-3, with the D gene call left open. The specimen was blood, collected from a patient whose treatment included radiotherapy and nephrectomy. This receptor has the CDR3 CASSLEAGTDTQYF. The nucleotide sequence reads TGTGCCAGCAGCTTAGAGGCCGGCACAGATACGCAGTATTTT.